A selection of T cell receptor beta chains follows, all from one sample in a study of blood T cell repertoires in COVID-19. Some clones are missing from TCRdb's copy, which holds only in-frame ones; the method was immunoSEQ multiplex PCR. The table has around 160,000 clones, 65% to 90% seen once. Sequenced input: peripheral blood. The receptors here all came from a man aged 55 to 70 with acute or convalescent COVID-19. Both conserved end residues are part of each CDR3. A D gene is named only where the DNA matches it firmly. Clone size appears in some rows only: once, few, many, or a class for an expanded clone.

CDR3aa	CDR3nt	v_gene	d_gene	abundance	j_gene
CASSFRTGSYEQYF	TGTGCCAGCAGTTTCAGGACAGGGTCATACGAGCAGTACTTC	TRBV28	TRBD1	-	TRBJ2-7
CASSETRTGYQPQHF	TGTGCCAGTAGTGAGACTCGGACAGGCTATCAGCCCCAGCATTTT	TRBV19	TRBD1	few	TRBJ1-5
CASSPRTSGHNEQFF	TGTGCCAGCAGCCCTCGGACTAGCGGACACAATGAGCAGTTCTTC	TRBV5-4	TRBD2	-	TRBJ2-1
CASSGRGRYEQYF	TGTGCCAGCAGCGGCAGGGGTCGGTACGAGCAGTACTTC	TRBV7-9	-	few	TRBJ2-7
CASSFADQGYEQYF	TGTGCCAGCAGCTTTGCGGATCAGGGCTACGAGCAGTACTTC	TRBV11-2	-	-	TRBJ2-7
CASSQVPGGMNTEAFF	TGCGCCAGCAGCCAAGTCCCCGGCGGTATGAACACTGAAGCTTTCTTT	TRBV4-1	-	-	TRBJ1-1
CASSLRAGVETQYF	TGCGCCAGCAGCTTGAGGGCAGGGGTCGAGACCCAGTACTTC	TRBV5-1	-	-	TRBJ2-5
CASSQIVIPGNTIYF	TGTGCCAGCAGCCAAATAGTTATCCCTGGAAACACCATATATTTT	TRBV4-2	-	-	TRBJ1-3
CASSFPTFRTGYGYTF	TGTGCCAGCAGTTTCCCGACCTTTAGGACAGGCTATGGCTACACCTTC	TRBV28	TRBD1	-	TRBJ1-2
CASRRVGSDTQYF	TGTGCCAGCAGGAGGGTCGGGTCTGATACGCAGTATTTT	TRBV6-5	-	-	TRBJ2-3
CASSLDLTAQPQHF	TGTGCCAGCAGCTTAGATTTAACAGCCCAGCCCCAGCATTTT	TRBV11-2	-	-	TRBJ1-5
CASRYPGWETQYF	TGTGCCAGCAGGTACCCGGGTTGGGAGACCCAGTACTTC	TRBV28	-	-	TRBJ2-5
CATSRAGQGGDTQYF	TGTGCCACCAGCAGAGCGGGACAGGGAGGAGATACGCAGTATTTT	TRBV15	TRBD1	-	TRBJ2-3
CASSPITGNPTDTQYF	TGCGCCAGCAGCCCCATTACAGGGAACCCCACAGATACGCAGTATTTT	TRBV5-1	-	-	TRBJ2-3
CASSPGGTMNTEAFF	TGCGCCAGCAGCCCGGGGGGTACTATGAACACTGAAGCTTTCTTT	TRBV5-1	-	-	TRBJ1-1
CASSRTAPYNEQFF	TGTGCCAGCAGCCGTACAGCTCCCTACAATGAGCAGTTCTTC	TRBV28	-	once	TRBJ2-1
CAWRIRGGSYEQYF	TGTGCCTGGAGGATCCGAGGCGGGAGCTACGAGCAGTACTTC	TRBV30	TRBD2	-	TRBJ2-7
CASSALTSGRVYEQYF	TGTGCCAGCAGTGCCTTAACTAGCGGGAGAGTCTACGAGCAGTACTTC	TRBV6-1	TRBD2	once	TRBJ2-7
CASSHEGQTNQPQHF	TGTGCCAGCAGCCACGAGGGACAGACAAATCAGCCCCAGCATTTT	TRBV4-2	TRBD1	-	TRBJ1-5
CASGKFQDSGANVLTF	TGCGCCAGCGGAAAATTCCAGGACTCTGGGGCCAACGTCCTGACTTTC	TRBV5-1	-	-	TRBJ2-6
CASRGEGGVQYF	TGTGCCAGCAGGGGAGAAGGGGGAGTGCAGTACTTC	TRBV14	-	-	TRBJ2-7
CATSKAGASEQYF	TGTGCCACCAGCAAAGCGGGAGCCTCCGAGCAGTACTTC	TRBV15	TRBD2	-	TRBJ2-7
CASSGQGKAGNTIYF	TGTGCCAGCAGTGGACAGGGAAAGGCTGGAAACACCATATATTTT	TRBV2	TRBD1	once	TRBJ1-3
CASSLLGEPTSPLHF	TGCGCCAGCAGCTTGTTAGGGGAACCTACTTCACCCCTCCACTTT	TRBV5-1	-	once	TRBJ1-6
CASSPTQGAGPKETQYF	TGTGCCAGCAGCCCCACTCAGGGAGCGGGCCCTAAAGAGACCCAGTACTTC	TRBV3-1/TRBV3-2	-	-	TRBJ2-5
CASSLQSSGSGNTIYF	TGTGCCAGCAGTTTACAATCCTCGGGCTCTGGAAACACCATATATTTT	TRBV28	-	-	TRBJ1-3
CASSSFPLQSNYGYTF	TGTGCCAGCAGTTCCTTCCCTCTACAGAGCAACTATGGCTACACCTTC	TRBV27	-	-	TRBJ1-2
CASSTVISNQPQHF	TGTGCCAGCTCAACAGTGATTTCGAATCAGCCCCAGCATTTT	TRBV18	-	-	TRBJ1-5
CASSIAGPYQETQYF	TGTGCCAGCAGTATAGCGGGACCCTACCAAGAGACCCAGTACTTC	TRBV28	TRBD2	-	TRBJ2-5
CASSFRQGRRNTIYF	TGTGCCAGCAGTTTCAGACAGGGTCGGAGAAACACCATATATTTT	TRBV28	TRBD1	-	TRBJ1-3
CASSSRGGMATNEKLFF	TGCGCCAGCAGCTCCCGCGGGGGGATGGCAACTAATGAAAAACTGTTTTTT	TRBV5-1	-	-	TRBJ1-4
CSVPREGSGRGYTF	TGCAGCGTCCCCAGGGAGGGCTCGGGGAGAGGCTACACCTTC	TRBV29-1	-	-	TRBJ1-2